This T cell receptor (beta chain) originates from a study of identical twins. TCRdb reprocessed the 5' RACE reads via MiXCR and lists one record per CDR3 protein. This sample has approximately 700,000 distinct CDR3 sequences, with roughly 6% found just once. This clonotype was counted many times. This TCR was recovered from a man aged 18-30 years in good health. What was sequenced was naive T cells sorted from blood.

CDR3 residues: CASSELSLAGELFF. DNA of the CDR3: TGTGCCAGCAGCGAATTATCTCTAGCCGGGGAGCTGTTTTTT. The rearrangement links TRBV7-2 to TRBJ2-2, with D unresolved. In germline, CDR1 is SGHTA, CDR2 FQGNSA. The CDR3 consists of 14 residues. Trimming cost V 5 bases and J 6 bases, with 13 bases left between them.